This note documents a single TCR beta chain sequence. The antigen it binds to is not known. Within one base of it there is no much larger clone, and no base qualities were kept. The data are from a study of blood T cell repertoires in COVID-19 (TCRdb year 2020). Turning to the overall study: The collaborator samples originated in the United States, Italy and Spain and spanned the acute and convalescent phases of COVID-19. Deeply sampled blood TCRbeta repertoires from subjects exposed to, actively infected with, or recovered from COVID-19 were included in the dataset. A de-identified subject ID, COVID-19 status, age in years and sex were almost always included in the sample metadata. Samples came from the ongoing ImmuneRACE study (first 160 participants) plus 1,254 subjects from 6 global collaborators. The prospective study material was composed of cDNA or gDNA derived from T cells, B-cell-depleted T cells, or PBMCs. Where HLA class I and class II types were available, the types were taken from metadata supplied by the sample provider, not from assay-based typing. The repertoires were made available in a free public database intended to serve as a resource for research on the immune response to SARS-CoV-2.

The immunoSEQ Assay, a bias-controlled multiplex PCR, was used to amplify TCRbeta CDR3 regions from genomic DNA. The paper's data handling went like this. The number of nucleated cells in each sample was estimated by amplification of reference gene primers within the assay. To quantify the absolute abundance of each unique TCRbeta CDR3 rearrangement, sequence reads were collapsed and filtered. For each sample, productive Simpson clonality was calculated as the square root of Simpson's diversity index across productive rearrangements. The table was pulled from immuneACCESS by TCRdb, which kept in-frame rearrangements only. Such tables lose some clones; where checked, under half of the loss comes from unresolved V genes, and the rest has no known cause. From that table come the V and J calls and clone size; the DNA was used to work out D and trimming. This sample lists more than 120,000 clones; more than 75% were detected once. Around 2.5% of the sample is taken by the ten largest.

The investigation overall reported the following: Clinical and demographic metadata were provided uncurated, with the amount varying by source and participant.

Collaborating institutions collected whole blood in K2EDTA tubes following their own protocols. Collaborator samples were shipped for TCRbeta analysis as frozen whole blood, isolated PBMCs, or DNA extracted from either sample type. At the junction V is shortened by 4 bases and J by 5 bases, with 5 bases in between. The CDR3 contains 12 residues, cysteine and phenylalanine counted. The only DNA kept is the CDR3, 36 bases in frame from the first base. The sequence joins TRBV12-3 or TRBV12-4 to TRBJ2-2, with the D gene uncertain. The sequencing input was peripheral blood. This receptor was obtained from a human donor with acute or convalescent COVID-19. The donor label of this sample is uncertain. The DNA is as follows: TGTGCCAGCAGTTCCTTTACCGGGGAGCTGTTTTTT. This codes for CASSSFTGELFF.